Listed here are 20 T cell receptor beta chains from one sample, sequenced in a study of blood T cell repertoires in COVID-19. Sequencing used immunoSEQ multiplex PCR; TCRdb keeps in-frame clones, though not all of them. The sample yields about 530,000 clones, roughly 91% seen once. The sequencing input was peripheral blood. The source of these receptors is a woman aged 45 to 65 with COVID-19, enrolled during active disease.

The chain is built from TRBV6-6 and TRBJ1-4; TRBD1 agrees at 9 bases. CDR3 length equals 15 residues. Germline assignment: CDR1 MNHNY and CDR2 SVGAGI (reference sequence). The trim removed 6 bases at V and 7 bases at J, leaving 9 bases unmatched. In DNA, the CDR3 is TGTGCCAGCAGCCGCGGACAGGGGCGGGGTGAAAAACTGTTTTTT. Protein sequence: CASSRGQGRGEKLFF.

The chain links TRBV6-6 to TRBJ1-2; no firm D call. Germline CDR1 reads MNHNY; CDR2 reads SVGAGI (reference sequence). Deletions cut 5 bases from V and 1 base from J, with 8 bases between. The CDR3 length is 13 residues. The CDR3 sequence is CASSLTDNYGYTF. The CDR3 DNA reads TGTGCCAGCAGTCTGACTGATAACTATGGCTACACCTTC.

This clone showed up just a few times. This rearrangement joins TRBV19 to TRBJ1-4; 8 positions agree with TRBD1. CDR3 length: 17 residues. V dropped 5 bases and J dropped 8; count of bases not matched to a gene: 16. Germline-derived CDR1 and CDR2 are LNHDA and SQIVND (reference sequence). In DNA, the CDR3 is TGTGCCAGTAGTCTCGCCCCGTTACAGGGGGGATGGGAAAAACTGTTTTTT. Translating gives CASSLAPLQGGWEKLFF.

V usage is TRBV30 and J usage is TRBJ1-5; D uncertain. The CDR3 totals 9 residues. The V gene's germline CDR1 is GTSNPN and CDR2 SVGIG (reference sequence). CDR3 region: CVRNQPQHF. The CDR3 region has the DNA TGTGTCCGTAATCAGCCCCAGCATTTT.

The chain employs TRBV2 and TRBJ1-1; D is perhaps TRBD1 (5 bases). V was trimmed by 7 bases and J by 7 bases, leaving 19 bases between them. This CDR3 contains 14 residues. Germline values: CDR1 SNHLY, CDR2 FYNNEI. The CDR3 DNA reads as TGTGCCAGCATGGCGGGGCCGGTTAGCTTTGAAGCTTTCTTT. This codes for CASMAGPVSFEAFF.

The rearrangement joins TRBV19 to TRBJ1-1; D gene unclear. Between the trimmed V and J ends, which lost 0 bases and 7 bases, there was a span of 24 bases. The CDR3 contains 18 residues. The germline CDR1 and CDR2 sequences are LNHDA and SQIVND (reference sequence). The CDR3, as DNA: TGTGCCAGTAGTATAGACCCCCGGCAGCCCCCGGCCGAGGGTGAAGCTTTCTTT. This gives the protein CASSIDPRQPPAEGEAFF.

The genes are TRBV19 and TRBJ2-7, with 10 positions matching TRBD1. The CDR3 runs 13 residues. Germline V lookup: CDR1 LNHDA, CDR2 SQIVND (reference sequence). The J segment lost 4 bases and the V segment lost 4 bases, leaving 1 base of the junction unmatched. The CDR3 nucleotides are TGTGCCAGTAGTAGGACAGGGGGATACGAGCAGTACTTC. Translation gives CASSRTGGYEQYF.

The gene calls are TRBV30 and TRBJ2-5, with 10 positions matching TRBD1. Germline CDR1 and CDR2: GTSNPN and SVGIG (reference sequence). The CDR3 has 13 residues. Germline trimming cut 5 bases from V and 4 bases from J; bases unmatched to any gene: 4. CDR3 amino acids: CAWATGGTETQYF. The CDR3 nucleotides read TGTGCCTGGGCGACAGGGGGCACAGAGACCCAGTACTTC. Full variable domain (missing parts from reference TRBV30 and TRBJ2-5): SQTIHQWPATLVQPVGSPLSLECTVEGTSNPNLYWYRQAAGRGLQLLFYSVGIGQISSEVPQNLSASRPQDRQFILSSKKLLLSDSGFYLCAWATGGTETQYFGPGTRLLVL.

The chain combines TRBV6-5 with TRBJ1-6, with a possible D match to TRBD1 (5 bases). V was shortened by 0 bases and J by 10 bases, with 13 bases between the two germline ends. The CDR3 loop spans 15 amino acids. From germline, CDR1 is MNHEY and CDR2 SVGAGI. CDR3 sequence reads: CASSYSIDSTSPLHF. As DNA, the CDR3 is TGTGCCAGCAGTTACTCGATCGACAGTACCTCACCCCTCCACTTT.

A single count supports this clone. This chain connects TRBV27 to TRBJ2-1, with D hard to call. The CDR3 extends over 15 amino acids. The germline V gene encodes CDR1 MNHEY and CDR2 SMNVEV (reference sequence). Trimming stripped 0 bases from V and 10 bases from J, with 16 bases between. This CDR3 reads CASSLSNRVQGEQFF. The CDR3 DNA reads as TGTGCCAGCAGTTTATCGAACCGGGTTCAAGGAGAGCAGTTCTTC.

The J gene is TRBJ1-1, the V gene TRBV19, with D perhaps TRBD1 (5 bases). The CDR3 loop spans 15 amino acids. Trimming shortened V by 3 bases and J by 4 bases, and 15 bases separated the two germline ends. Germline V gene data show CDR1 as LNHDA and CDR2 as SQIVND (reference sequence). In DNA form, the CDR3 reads TGTGCCAGTAGTATTCTGTCAGGGAAGAGCACTGAAGCTTTCTTT. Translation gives CASSILSGKSTEAFF.

The CDR3 reads CASLEGSQSGYTF. CDR3 nucleotides: TGTGCCAGCCTAGAGGGCTCGCAATCGGGCTACACCTTC. The rearrangement joins TRBV2 to TRBJ1-2; D is unresolved. The germline V gene has CDR1 SNHLY and CDR2 FYNNEI. The CDR3 is 13 amino acids. Deletions cut 8 bases from V and 8 bases from J, with 18 bases between.

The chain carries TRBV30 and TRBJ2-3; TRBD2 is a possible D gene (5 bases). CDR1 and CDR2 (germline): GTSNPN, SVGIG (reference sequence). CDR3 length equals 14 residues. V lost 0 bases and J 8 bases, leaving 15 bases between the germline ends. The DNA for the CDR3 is TGTGCCTGGAGTGTAAGGGAGTCCCCGGGTACGCAGTATTTT. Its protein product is CAWSVRESPGTQYF.

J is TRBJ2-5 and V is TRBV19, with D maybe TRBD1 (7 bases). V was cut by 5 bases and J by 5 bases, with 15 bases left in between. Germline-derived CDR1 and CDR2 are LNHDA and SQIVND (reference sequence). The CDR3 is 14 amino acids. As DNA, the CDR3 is TGTGCCAGTAGTTCCTTGACAGGGAGGGAGACCCAGTACTTC. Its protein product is CASSSLTGRETQYF.

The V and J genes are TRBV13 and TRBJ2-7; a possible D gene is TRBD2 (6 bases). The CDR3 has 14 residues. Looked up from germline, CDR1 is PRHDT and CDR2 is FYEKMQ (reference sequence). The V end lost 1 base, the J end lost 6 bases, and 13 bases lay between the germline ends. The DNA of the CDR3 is TGTGCCAGCAGCTTAGAACCGGTGGGGGGCGAGCAGTACTTC. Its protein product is CASSLEPVGGEQYF.

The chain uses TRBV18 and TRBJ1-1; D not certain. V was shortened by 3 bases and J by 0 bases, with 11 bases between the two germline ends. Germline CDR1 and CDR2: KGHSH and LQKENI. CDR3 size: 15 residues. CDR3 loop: CASSPRNSMNTEAFF. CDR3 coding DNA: TGTGCCAGCTCACCCCGGAACAGTATGAACACTGAAGCTTTCTTT.

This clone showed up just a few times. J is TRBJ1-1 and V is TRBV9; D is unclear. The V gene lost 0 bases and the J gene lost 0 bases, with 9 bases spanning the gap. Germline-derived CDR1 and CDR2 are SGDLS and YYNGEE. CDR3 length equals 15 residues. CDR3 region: CASSVGPGMNTEAFF. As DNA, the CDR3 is TGTGCCAGCAGCGTAGGGCCGGGGATGAACACTGAAGCTTTCTTT.

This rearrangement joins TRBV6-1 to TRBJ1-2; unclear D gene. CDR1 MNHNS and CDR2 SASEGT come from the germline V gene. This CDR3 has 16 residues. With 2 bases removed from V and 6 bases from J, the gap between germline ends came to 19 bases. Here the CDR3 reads CASSEYPPQTTNGYTF. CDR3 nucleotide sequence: TGTGCCAGCAGTGAATACCCTCCTCAGACTACCAATGGCTACACCTTC.

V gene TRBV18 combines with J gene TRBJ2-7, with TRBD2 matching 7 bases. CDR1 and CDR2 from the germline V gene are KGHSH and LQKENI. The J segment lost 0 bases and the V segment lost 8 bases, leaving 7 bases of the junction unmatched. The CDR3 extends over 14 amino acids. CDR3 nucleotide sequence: TGTGCCAGCCGGCTAGCGGAGATCTCCTACGAGCAGTACTTC. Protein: CASRLAEISYEQYF.

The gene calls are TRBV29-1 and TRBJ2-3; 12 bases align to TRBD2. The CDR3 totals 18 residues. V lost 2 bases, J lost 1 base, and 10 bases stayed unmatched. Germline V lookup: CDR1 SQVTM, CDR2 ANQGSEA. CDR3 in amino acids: CSVEWTSGAPTRTDTQYF. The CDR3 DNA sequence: TGCAGCGTTGAATGGACTAGCGGGGCCCCGACCCGCACAGATACGCAGTATTTT.